This T cell receptor beta chain was retrieved from a study of CD8 T cells in ankylosing spondylitis. A few counts support this clonotype. Its antigen is as yet unknown. Study results and caveats: Blood from ankylosing spondylitis patients appeared to carry a characteristic roughly 8-variant TCR beta motif.

The germline V gene encodes CDR1 SQVTM and CDR2 ANQGSEA. Trimming cost V 1 base and J 1 base, with 23 bases left between them. The CDR3 runs to 18 residues. Using quantitative 5'-RACE with molecular barcodes, the authors made TCR beta libraries. Via MiXCR, TCRdb re-called the 5' RACE reads, giving one row per CDR3 protein. The profile shows about 540,000 distinct CDR3 sequences, approximately 12% of them singletons. The sample consisted of blood, either unsorted or a sorted T cell fraction (not recorded which). This clonotype was obtained from a male donor with ankylosing spondylitis. The chain couples TRBV29-1 to TRBJ2-7, with a tentative D call TRBD1 (5 bases). CDR3 protein: CSVEGSDSGPDGSYEQYV. CDR3 nucleotides: TGCAGCGTTGAAGGCTCTGACAGTGGCCCGGACGGATCCTACGAGCAGTACGTC.